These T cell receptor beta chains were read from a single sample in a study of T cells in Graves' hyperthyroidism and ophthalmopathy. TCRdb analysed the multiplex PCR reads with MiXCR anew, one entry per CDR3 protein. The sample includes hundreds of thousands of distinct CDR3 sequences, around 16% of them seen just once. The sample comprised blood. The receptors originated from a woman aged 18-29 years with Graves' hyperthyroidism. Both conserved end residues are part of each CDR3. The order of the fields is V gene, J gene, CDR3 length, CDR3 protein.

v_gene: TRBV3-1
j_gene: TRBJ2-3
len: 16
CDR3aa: CASSPGQGVSTDTQYF

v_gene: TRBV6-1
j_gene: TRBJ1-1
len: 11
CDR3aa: CASRLGTEAFF

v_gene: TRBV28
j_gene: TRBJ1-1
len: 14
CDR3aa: CASSLWGQGWGAFF

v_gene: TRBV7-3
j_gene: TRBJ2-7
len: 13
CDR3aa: CASSLSPRYEQYF

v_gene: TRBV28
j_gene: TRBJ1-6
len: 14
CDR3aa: CASSLWQANSPLHF

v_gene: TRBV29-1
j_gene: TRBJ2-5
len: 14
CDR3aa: CSARPRPPKETQYF

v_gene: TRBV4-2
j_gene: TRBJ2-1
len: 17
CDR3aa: CASSLPNGHNPYNEQFF

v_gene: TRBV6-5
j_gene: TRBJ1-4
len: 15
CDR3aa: CASSYSGENNEKLFF

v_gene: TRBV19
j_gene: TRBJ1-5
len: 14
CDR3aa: CASGHGLSNQPQHF

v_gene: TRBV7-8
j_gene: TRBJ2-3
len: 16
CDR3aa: CASRRTRQGAPDTQYF

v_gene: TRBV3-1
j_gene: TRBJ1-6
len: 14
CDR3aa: CASSGRGGSSPLHF

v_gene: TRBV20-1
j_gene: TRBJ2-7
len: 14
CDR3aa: CSARNRGFSYEQYF

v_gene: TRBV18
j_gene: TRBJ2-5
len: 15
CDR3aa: CASSYRVSRQETQYF

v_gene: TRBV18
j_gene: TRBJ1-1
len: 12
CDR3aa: CASSPMGTEAFF

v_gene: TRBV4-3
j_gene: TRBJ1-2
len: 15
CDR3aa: CASSQAPGGYYGYTF

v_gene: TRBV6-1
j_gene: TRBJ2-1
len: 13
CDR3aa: CASSPRIPNEQFF

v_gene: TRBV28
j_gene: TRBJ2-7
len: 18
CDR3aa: CASSQALPGRGSSYEQYF

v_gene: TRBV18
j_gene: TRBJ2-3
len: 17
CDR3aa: CASSQLPGLAEYRTQYF

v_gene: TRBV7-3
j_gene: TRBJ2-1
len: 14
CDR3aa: CASSARDRENEQFF

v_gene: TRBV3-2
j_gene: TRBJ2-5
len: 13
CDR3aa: CASSQVAQETQYF

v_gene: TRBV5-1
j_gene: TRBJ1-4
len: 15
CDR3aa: CASSFISGSNEKLFF